This TCR beta chain was captured in a study of control samples from healthy donors and cancer patients. Using immunoSEQ multiplex PCR, the repertoire was profiled, and TCRdb retains in-frame clones only, with some absent. In the table there are 150,000 to 200,000 clones, more than 90% of which are singletons. This CDR3 comprises 15 residues. V was clipped by 5 bases and J by 0 bases; unmatched bases: 3. The germline gives CDR1 SEHNR, CDR2 FQNEAQ (reference sequence). V is TRBV7-9 and J is TRBJ2-1; 8 bases match TRBD1. The source material was blood. The TCR was taken from a man aged 30-40 years in good health. The CDR3 is CASSRTGSSYNEQFF. The CDR3 nucleotides read TGTGCCAGCAGCAGGACAGGGAGCTCCTACAATGAGCAGTTCTTC.